These 18 T cell receptor beta chains originate from one sample sequenced in a study of T cells in Graves' hyperthyroidism and ophthalmopathy. RNA transcripts yielded amplified TCR beta CDR3 regions. Using the HTBI primer set, a first-round RT-PCR was run on the TCR CDR3. TCRdb re-called the multiplex PCR reads through MiXCR, storing one row per CDR3 protein. The sample holds around 760,000 distinct CDR3 sequences, 35% seen once. Input material: blood. The receptor source for this set is a woman aged 40 to 50 with Graves' hyperthyroidism.

This clonotype has just a few counts. The chain carries TRBV6-5 and TRBJ2-7; D ambiguous. Trimming took 6 bases from V and 4 from J, leaving 13 bases between them. The CDR3 runs 13 residues. Looked up from germline, CDR1 is MNHEY and CDR2 is SVGAGI. The CDR3 DNA reads as TGTGCCAGCAGCCTTAGCAGGTGGTACGAGCAGTACTTC. Its translation is CASSLSRWYEQYF.

The V gene is TRBV7-2, the J gene TRBJ2-5, with TRBD1 identical over 7 bases. V was clipped by 4 bases and J by 2 bases; unmatched bases: 13. From germline, CDR1 is SGHTA and CDR2 FQGNSA. CDR3 length equals 17 residues. Here the CDR3 reads CASSSGVNRGQQETQYF. The CDR3 bases are TGTGCCAGCAGCTCCGGAGTTAACAGGGGACAACAAGAGACCCAGTACTTC.

This clonotype was found a few times. The V and J genes are TRBV6-1 and TRBJ1-1, with 7 bases aligning to TRBD1. CDR1 and CDR2 from the germline V gene are MNHNS and SASEGT. Trimming removed 9 bases from V and 0 bases from J; junction bases left unmatched: 7. This CDR3 has 14 amino acids. In DNA, the CDR3 is TGTGCCAGTCTCAGACAGGGATTGAACACTGAAGCTTTCTTT. This translates into CASLRQGLNTEAFF.

This clonotype was detected only a few times. The rearrangement joins TRBV6-5 to TRBJ2-7, with D possibly matching TRBD1 (6 bases). This CDR3 comprises 15 residues. V was trimmed by 8 bases and J by 0 bases, leaving 17 bases between them. The germline gives CDR1 MNHEY, CDR2 SVGAGI. CDR3 DNA sequence: TGTGCCAGCCGCGTCAGGGGCATCAGCTCCTACGAGCAGTACTTC. It codes for CASRVRGISSYEQYF.

In its sample, this clonotype was seen many times. The chain employs TRBV10-1 and TRBJ1-1, with TRBD1 identical over 12 bases. Germline loops: CDR1 WNHNN, CDR2 SYGVQD (reference sequence). This CDR3 region has 15 residues. The junction had 4 bases not matched to a gene; V was cut back by 3 bases and J by 5 bases. For the CDR3, the DNA is TGCGCCAGCAGTGACAGGGACAGGGGGCGAACTGAAGCTTTCTTT. This sequence encodes CASSDRDRGRTEAFF.

This clonotype was counted ten times or more. The chain links TRBV5-1 to TRBJ1-1; D call uncertain. Trimming pared 2 bases from V and 3 bases from J, leaving 14 bases between. This CDR3 is built from 15 residues. Germline V CDR1 and CDR2: SGHRS, YFSETQ. CDR3 sequence: CASSLRALSDTEAFF. CDR3 nucleotides: TGCGCCAGCAGCTTACGAGCCCTATCGGACACTGAAGCTTTCTTT.

This chain uses TRBV14 with TRBJ1-1; TRBD1 aligns across 12 bases. CDR1 and CDR2 (germline): SGHDN, FVKESK. This CDR3 has 16 residues. Trimming cost V 1 base and J 3 bases; bases outside gene matches: 3. Written as DNA, the CDR3 is TGTGCCAGCAGCCAAGGTGGGACAGGGGGCTACACTGAAGCTTTCTTT. It translates to CASSQGGTGGYTEAFF.

This chain connects TRBV10-3 to TRBJ2-5; TRBD1 is a possible D gene (5 bases). The CDR3 length is 14 residues. V dropped 2 bases and J dropped 3 bases, with 10 bases sitting between them. Germline V gene lookup returns CDR1 ENHRY and CDR2 SYGVKD. As DNA, the CDR3 is TGTGCCATCAGTGAGAAAGTGGACAAAGAGACCCAGTACTTC. Protein: CAISEKVDKETQYF.

A few counts support this clonotype. The chain couples TRBV2 to TRBJ2-7; perhaps D is TRBD1 or TRBD2 (5 bases each). The DNA matches TRBJ2-1 better at its end, which makes the J call doubtful. The germline V gene has CDR1 SNHLY and CDR2 FYNNEI. This CDR3 is built from 13 residues. In nucleotides, the CDR3 is TGTGCCAGCAGGGATTGGTGGGGGAATGAGCAGTTCTTC. Translation: CASRDWWGNEQFF.

In the case of this clonotype: No conserved phenylalanine or tryptophan is present at the end of the CDR3, so a read error is the likely explanation. V usage is TRBV2 and J usage is TRBJ1-5; 7 bases match TRBD1. This CDR3 has 15 residues. V gave up 6 bases and J gave up 3 bases; unmatched junction bases: 8. Germline CDR1 is SNHLY and CDR2 is FYNNEI. The CDR3 DNA sequence: TGTGCCAGCAGCCTCGGGACAGCTCTCAATCAGCCCCAGCATTCT. This gives the protein CASSLGTALNQPQHS.

This clonotype was seen a handful of times. The rearrangement links TRBV6-5 to TRBJ1-1; TRBD1 matches 7 bases. This CDR3 contains 15 residues. The junction had 8 bases not matched to a gene; V was cut back by 2 bases and J by 5 bases. In germline, CDR1 is MNHEY, CDR2 SVGAGI. The CDR3 protein is CASSYAQGISTEAFF. DNA of the CDR3: TGTGCCAGCAGTTACGCACAGGGGATTAGTACTGAAGCTTTCTTT.

This sequence joins TRBV12-3 or TRBV12-4 and TRBJ1-1; D gene uncertain. The CDR3 is 16 residues long. V lost 4 bases and J 0 bases, leaving 15 bases between the germline ends. CDR3 DNA sequence: TGTGCCAGCAGTTACCCTCTAGCGGGCTTGAACACTGAAGCTTTCTTT. The encoded protein is CASSYPLAGLNTEAFF.

Notes on this clonotype: Compared with germline, one end of the junction differs, possibly owing to a read error. J is TRBJ2-2 and V is TRBV10-3, with D perhaps being TRBD1 or TRBD2 (5 bases each). The length of the CDR3 is 15 residues. CDR1 and CDR2 from the germline V gene are ENHRY and SYGVKD. CDR3 loop: CASSPGTVNTGELFF. The CDR3 nucleotides read TGTGCCAGCAGTCCGGGGACGGTAAACACCGGGGAGCTGTTTTTT.

This clonotype was observed many times. The genes are TRBV24-1 and TRBJ1-2; D remains ambiguous. Per germline, CDR1 KGHDR and CDR2 SFDVKD. The V end was cut by 0 bases, the J end by 8 bases, with 3 bases between. The CDR3 is made up of 11 amino acids. The CDR3 sequence is CATSDLGGYTF. CDR3 nucleotide sequence: TGTGCCACCAGTGATTTGGGCGGCTACACCTTC.

As regards this clonotype: One end of the junction is discordant with germline, which a read error may explain. The chain combines TRBV7-9 with TRBJ1-1; D gene ambiguous. CDR3 length equals 13 residues. Germline V lookup: CDR1 SEHNR, CDR2 FQNEAQ (reference sequence). The CDR3 here is CASSRRHNIEAFF. CDR3 DNA sequence: TGTGCCAGCAGCCGACGGCATAACATTGAAGCTTTCTTT.

The CDR3 nucleotides read TGTGCCGGAAGTAGGGGGGCCTATGGCTACACCTTC. This encodes CAGSRGAYGYTF. The chain uses TRBV19 and TRBJ1-2; D possibly corresponds to TRBD1 (6 bases). The CDR3 consists of 12 residues. From germline, CDR1 is LNHDA and CDR2 SQIVND (reference sequence). V lost 11 bases and J 4 bases, leaving 14 bases between the germline ends.

This chain uses TRBV7-2 with TRBJ2-7; TRBD2 aligns across 8 bases. Trimming at V came to 5 bases and at J to 6 bases, leaving 15 bases not matched to a gene. This CDR3 is built from 16 residues. From germline, CDR1 is SGHTA and CDR2 FQGNSA. CDR3 sequence (DNA): TGTGCCAGCAGCCATGTTTTGGGACTAGTGGGAGGCGAGCAGTACTTC. The encoded protein is CASSHVLGLVGGEQYF.

This clonotype was seen repeatedly, ten times or more. This sequence joins TRBV20-1 and TRBJ1-1; 7 nucleotides line up with TRBD1. Trimming took 3 bases from V and 5 from J; bases not matched to a gene: 9. Germline CDR1 DFQATT, CDR2 SNEGSKA (reference sequence). This CDR3 is built from 14 residues. The CDR3 protein is CSASDNRGKTEAFF. DNA of the CDR3: TGCAGTGCTAGTGATAACAGGGGCAAGACTGAAGCTTTCTTT.